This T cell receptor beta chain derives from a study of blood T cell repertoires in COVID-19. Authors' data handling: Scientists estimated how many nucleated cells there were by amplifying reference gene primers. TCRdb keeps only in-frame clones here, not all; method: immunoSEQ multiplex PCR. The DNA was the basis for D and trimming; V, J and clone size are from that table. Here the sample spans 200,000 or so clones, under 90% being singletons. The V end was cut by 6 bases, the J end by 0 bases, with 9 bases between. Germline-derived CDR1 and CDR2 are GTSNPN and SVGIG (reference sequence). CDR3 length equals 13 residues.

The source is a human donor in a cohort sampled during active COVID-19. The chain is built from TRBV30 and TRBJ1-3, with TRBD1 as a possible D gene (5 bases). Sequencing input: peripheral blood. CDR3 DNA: TGTGCCTGTTCAGGGCTCTCTGGAAACACCATATATTTT. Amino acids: CACSGLSGNTIYF.